This T cell receptor beta chain derives from a study of cytomegalovirus exposure and HLA in healthy donors (dated by TCRdb to 2016 to 2017). With regard to the full study: An earlier analysis of roughly 630 of the donors reported roughly 300 Gb of sequence data and 100 million to 130 million unique TCR beta sequences from 150 million to 200 million T cells. About 300 gigabases of sequencing data and roughly 80 million unique TCR sequences made up an early release that covered roughly 670 HLA-typed donors. Of the roughly 400 genotyped donors, 80% to 90% were placed in the genetic ancestry cluster associated with self-reported Caucasian donors. The study aimed to test whether signatures of past pathogen exposure could be identified by cataloging public T cell receptors. The study used immunosequencing to profile the T cell repertoires of some 600 subjects and linked those repertoires to cytomegalovirus serostatus. Along with the roughly 670-subject first cohort, a separate validation cohort of over a hundred different subjects was used. To predict cytomegalovirus infection status, the study combined high-throughput TCR immunosequencing, statistical association of individual TCRs with disease status, and machine learning. In a later analysis, previously published TCR beta repertoires from some 640 donors were re-analyzed and high-resolution HLA genotyping was added so that TCR occurrence patterns could be studied. Rather than drawing on any new phenotypic data, the later analysis identified candidate immune exposures from TCR beta sequences and the way those sequences occurred across donors. An earlier analysis of 500 to 750 of the donors applied high-throughput TCR beta sequencing to assess whether each TCR beta V gene segment acted as functional or pseudogenic. Alongside the repertoire data, information on donor age, sex, ethnicity and CMV serostatus was compiled. Genome-wide SNP genotypes for about three fifths of the 666 donors were used in a later genetic analysis, which treated that subset as a discovery cohort. All discovery cohort repertoires had been generated using a single sequencing platform. Class I and class II HLA loci were covered by the typing at four-digit resolution. Typing coverage varied by locus: roughly 620-640 donors for A, B, C, DRB1 and DQB1; under 550 for DQA1; more than 600 for DPA1; approximately 470 for DPB1. About five DR-DQ haplotypes were handled as single units for association and clustering because linkage in the cohort was strong. Among roughly 400 genotyped donors of the cohort, an average of roughly 240,000 unique TCR beta nucleotide sequences were sequenced per donor, around 18% of them non-productive.

A word on this clone: The clone's antigen remains unknown. No per-base quality is available; no much larger clone lies one base away.

Including cysteine and phenylalanine, the CDR3 has 13 amino acids. Only CDR3 DNA remains: 39 bases, in frame from the first base. Between the V and J ends, shortened by 8 bases and 7 bases respectively, the junction contains 14 bases. CDR1 MNHNS and CDR2 SASEGT were looked up in the germline V gene. What the authors observed across the whole study: According to a later analysis, parvovirus B19, influenza, CMV and Epstein-Barr virus appeared linked to several top co-occurrence clusters. Only TCR beta chains were sequenced in this cohort, and the absence of alpha or paired-chain data limited detectable features. A later analysis associated 15,000 to 20,000 TCR beta sequences with specific HLA alleles at a false discovery rate of 0.05. In a later analysis, HLA-associated TCR beta chains were found to be more clonally expanded and to have lower generation probabilities than equally common non-associated chains. CMV serostatus was the only immune exposure information available for the cohort. In a later analysis, TCR association rates were found to vary across HLA loci, with the most associated TCRs seen for DRB1 alleles and the fewest for HLA-C alleles. Because some donors lacked HLA typing at each locus, the association tests relied only on the typed subset. A later genetic analysis reported fewer N-insertions in productive TCRs among donors in an Asian-associated ancestry cluster than the roughly 720-donor mean. In the study, roughly 160 TCR beta chains were listed as associated with cytomegalovirus. The authors suggested that the approach could potentially be generalized to other disease states and immunological phenotypes. The sequencing pipeline was judged likely to have produced a cluster of highly shared sequence variants as a technical artifact. Roughly uniform sequencing depth across donors was assumed in presence/absence analyses, although this assumption may not hold. Cytomegalovirus status was reported to be diagnosed by the classifier with high specificity and sensitivity in both the original and validation cohorts. A further reported finding was that TCR beta sequences accurately predicted the HLA-A and HLA-B alleles for most subjects in the first cohort. V-gene and J-gene trimming of TCR beta chains was associated with a missense DCLRE1C variant in a later genetic analysis, and the association was replicated in an independent cohort. In an earlier analysis of approximately 600 of the donors, most TCR beta V segments were observed in productive rearrangements about 90% or about 30% of the time, broadly matching IMGT annotations. According to a later analysis, most CMV-associated TCR beta chains appeared to be HLA-restricted, and the HLA associations seemed to be driven largely by CMV exposure. The earlier analysis of nearly 600 of the donors excluded roughly 16 rarely observed V segments, including chromosome 9 orphons, because counts were too low. Some IMGT-functional V segments, including TRBV6-2 and TRBV6-3, could not be told apart with the 87-base-pair reads, so those segments were excluded. Assigning TCR associations to individual alleles was difficult when HLA alleles, especially DR and DQ, strongly co-occurred. While some public TCRs were present in many individuals, most TCR sequences turned up only very rarely across donors. A few of the identified cytomegalovirus-associated TCR beta chains were confirmed in vitro to be specific for cytomegalovirus antigens. Linkage disequilibrium might explain the correlated functional status among segregating V segments, but an unknown experimental factor could not be ruled out.

The cohort comprised fewer than 700 healthy bone marrow donors. Cohort members were all nominally healthy when sampled, although unrecorded immune exposures were likely present. The donor tested CMV seropositive, placing the donor among the roughly 300 seropositive members of the cohort. A peripheral blood sample was collected from each donor, and TCR beta sequencing was performed on peripheral blood mononuclear cells. The Qiagen DNeasy Blood Extraction Kit was used to extract genomic DNA from the blood cell samples. Libraries were built with the immunoSEQ multiplex PCR assay. For the multiplex PCR, a mixture combining 60 forward primers for TCR Vbeta segments and 13 reverse primers for TCR Jbeta segments was used. The CDR3 region of rearranged TCR beta genes was amplified from genomic DNA by a multiplex PCR assay. The amplified TCR beta libraries were sequenced on the Illumina HiSeq System as 87-base-pair reads. The published analysis was carried out like this. A later analysis counted tens of millions of unique TCR beta chains across the 670 or so repertoires, and 10 million to 11 million of these chains were shared by at least two donors. Raw reads were error-corrected and collapsed into unique sequences by a nearest-neighbor algorithm in which closely related sequences were merged to remove PCR and sequencing errors. V, D and J gene segments were assigned by aligning CDR3 sequences to IMGT reference sequences. For a sequence to be retained, a match of at least six nucleotides to both a V gene segment and a J gene segment was required. A rearrangement was called productive if the CDR3 had no stop codons and remained in frame with V and J, and every other rearrangement was called non-productive. Following IMGT convention, CDR3 was defined as the stretch from the second conserved V-encoded cysteine to the conserved J-encoded phenylalanine. In an earlier analysis of around 570 of the donors, sequences lacking an unambiguous match to a single V gene segment were excluded. An earlier analysis of 587 of the donors called V segments functional above 56.7% productive rearrangements and segregating when the between-donor standard deviation exceeded 5%. A statistical classification framework was developed to diagnose cytomegalovirus status using the catalog of TCR beta chain sequences. A later analysis assigned V and J genes by comparing TCR nucleotide sequences with IMGT/GENE-DB human TR gene sequences. A later analysis assigned CDR3 sequences and most-parsimonious VDJ recombination scenarios with the TCRdist pipeline. In a later analysis, each TCR beta chain was defined by its CDR3 amino acid sequence together with its V-gene family, and reads without a unique V-gene family were excluded. To address suspected cross-contamination and a sequencing artifact, a later analysis removed over 500 highly shared, low-generation-probability nucleotide sequences. In a later analysis, a clonal expansion index was calculated for each public chain from normalized within-repertoire ranks of inferred template counts. In a later analysis, generation probabilities were computed with a VDJ recombination model fitted to out-of-frame rearrangements, and the resulting probabilities were checked against IGoR. In a later analysis, hypergeometric tests were used to score TCR-TCR, TCR-HLA and TCR-CMV co-occurrence, with a repertoire-size bias correction applied to TCR pairs. A later analysis estimated false discovery rates by permuting HLA or CMV assignments 20 times. A later analysis grouped co-occurring TCRs with DBSCAN, adding TCRdist sequence similarity when clustering within HLA-allele-positive subsets. Repertoires with fewer than 30,000 or more than 120,000 public chains, plus five repertoires with anomalous nucleotide sharing, were excluded from co-occurrence clustering. This immuneACCESS table, as held by TCRdb, lists in-frame sequences with V and J called but not all clones. Of the missing ones, under half trace to an unresolved V gene in checked studies; the others have no known cause. The DNA was the basis for D and trimming; V, J and clone size are from that table. In this sample the table shows around 63,000 clones, around 75% of which occur a single time. About 7.6% of the sample belongs to the ten largest clones.

In this chain, TRBV6-1 is recombined with TRBJ1-4, and possibly TRBD1, on 5 matching bases. Input material: PBMCs. This clonotype was obtained from a man in his 60s in good health and CMV-seropositive. The DNA sequence follows: TGTGCCAGCTTACAGGCAGGCAGTGAAAAACTGTTTTTT. This sequence encodes CASLQAGSEKLFF.